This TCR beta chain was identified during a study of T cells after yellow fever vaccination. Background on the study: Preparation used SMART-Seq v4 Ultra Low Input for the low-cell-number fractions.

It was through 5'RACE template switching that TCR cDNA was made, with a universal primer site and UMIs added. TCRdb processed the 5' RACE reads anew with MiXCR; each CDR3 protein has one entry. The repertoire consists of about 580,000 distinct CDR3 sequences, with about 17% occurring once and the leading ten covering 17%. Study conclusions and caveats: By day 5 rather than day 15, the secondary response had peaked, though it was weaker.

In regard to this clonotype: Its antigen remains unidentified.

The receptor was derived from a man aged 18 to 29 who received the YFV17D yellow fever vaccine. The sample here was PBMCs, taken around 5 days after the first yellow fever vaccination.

CDR3 in DNA: TGTGCCAGCAGTTTCCTTGGGGAGTCTGGAAACACCATATATTTT. Translating gives CASSFLGESGNTIYF. J is TRBJ1-3 and V is TRBV6-5, with D uncertain. There are 15 residues in the CDR3. CDR1 is MNHEY and CDR2 is SVGAGI in the germline V gene. Trimming took off 4 bases at V and 1 base at J, with 11 bases between the two ends.